This T cell receptor beta chain was retrieved from a study of regulatory dendritic cells for organ transplantation. Libraries were prepared by immunoSEQ multiplex PCR; TCRdb keeps only in-frame clonotypes and omits some of them. Seen here are 25,000 or so clones, approximately 82% observed once, and the top ten hold roughly 0.1%. V was pared by 5 bases and J by 0 bases, with 16 bases between. Germline CDR1 and CDR2: SQVTM and ANQGSEA. This CDR3 has 15 residues. General study findings and limits: Naive CD4+ and CD8+ repertoires were highly diverse; memory CD8+ was most oligoclonal. Memory CD8+ clonal expansion seemed more limited with regulatory than mature dendritic cells.

This clone was seen only a few times. Its antigen is undetermined. Memory T cells were CD45RO+, naive were CD45RA+, sorted by FACS. Sequenced material: naive CD4+ T cells from blood. Subset in this sample: CD45RA+ naive T cells. The genes are TRBV29-1 and TRBJ1-1; D is possibly TRBD1 (5 bases). The TCR comes from a human donor in good health. The CDR3 region has the DNA TGCAGCGTTTCCCCAATCGGGGGGGTGAACACTGAAGCTTTCTTT. It codes for CSVSPIGGVNTEAFF. The full variable domain, completed using reference TRBV29-1 and TRBJ1-1, is SAVISQKPSRDICQRGTSLTIQCQVDSQVTMMFWYRQQPGQSLTLIATANQGSEATYESGFVIDKFPISRPNLTFSTLTVSNMSPEDSSIYLCSVSPIGGVNTEAFFGQGTRLTVV.